These T cell receptor beta chains were read from a single sample in a study of blood T cell repertoires in COVID-19. Generated by immunoSEQ multiplex PCR, the TCRdb table keeps only in-frame clones and is missing some. The sample has tens of thousands of clones, about 88% seen once; the top ten hold around 15%. The sample was peripheral blood. The receptors shown here come from an older woman with active COVID-19. The CDR3 runs from the conserved cysteine through the conserved F or W. The order of the fields is D gene, clone size, J gene, V gene, CDR3 protein, CDR3 DNA. A D gene is named only where the DNA matches it firmly. Size tells how often a clone was seen (once, few, many) or the class of an expanded clone, and some rows leave it out.

>TRBD1|NA|TRBJ2-1|TRBV7-6
CASSLVGGQEFNEQFF
TGTGCCAGCAGCTTAGTCGGGGGACAGGAGTTCAATGAGCAGTTCTTC
>NA|once|TRBJ2-2|TRBV12-3/TRBV12-4
CASTQAATGELFF
TGTGCCAGCACACAGGCGGCCACCGGGGAGCTGTTTTTT
>TRBD1|few|TRBJ2-7|TRBV6-2/TRBV6-3
CASSWTGIYEQYF
TGTGCCAGCAGTTGGACAGGGATCTACGAGCAGTACTTC
>TRBD2|NA|TRBJ2-2|TRBV18
CASSLLAGENTGELFF
TGTGCCAGCTCACTACTAGCGGGGGAAAACACCGGGGAGCTGTTTTTT
>NA|NA|TRBJ1-4|TRBV7-2
CASSLAGGRVGEKLFF
TGTGCCAGCAGCTTAGCCGGGGGGAGGGTAGGGGAAAAACTGTTTTTT
>NA|NA|TRBJ1-6|TRBV7-2
CASSSTQFPFNSPLHF
TGTGCCAGCAGCTCAACGCAGTTTCCCTTTAATTCACCCCTCCACTTT
>TRBD2|once|TRBJ2-1|TRBV12-5
CASGPGLAVTEFQFF
TGTGCTAGTGGTCCGGGACTAGCGGTCACCGAATTCCAGTTCTTC
>NA|NA|TRBJ1-1|TRBV6-2/TRBV6-3
CASSLTGNTEAFF
TGTGCCAGCAGCTTGACAGGGAACACTGAAGCTTTCTTT
>TRBD1|NA|TRBJ2-1|TRBV9
CASSGQGASYNEQFF
TGTGCCAGCAGCGGACAGGGGGCCTCCTACAATGAGCAGTTCTTC
>TRBD1|NA|TRBJ1-2|TRBV7-9
CASSSPDRASYGYTF
TGTGCCAGCAGTTCCCCGGACAGGGCGAGCTATGGCTACACCTTC
>NA|NA|TRBJ2-3|TRBV3-1/TRBV3-2
CASNGGHPDTQYF
TGTGCCAGCAACGGGGGGCATCCAGATACGCAGTATTTT
>NA|NA|TRBJ2-1|TRBV7-3
CASSLTGAGEQFF
TGTGCCAGCAGCTTAACGGGAGCGGGTGAGCAGTTCTTC
>NA|NA|TRBJ1-5|TRBV2
CASSEGGNRAHQPQHF
TGTGCCAGCAGTGAAGGAGGGAACAGGGCCCACCAGCCCCAGCATTTT
>NA|NA|TRBJ1-1|TRBV18
CASSWLNTEAFF
TGTGCCAGCTCATGGCTGAACACTGAAGCTTTCTTT
>NA|few|TRBJ1-5|TRBV19
CASMTAGVNNQPQHF
TGTGCCAGTATGACGGCAGGGGTGAACAATCAGCCCCAGCATTTT
>NA|NA|TRBJ1-5|TRBV7-2
CASSQWTVNQPQHF
TGTGCCAGCAGCCAATGGACAGTCAATCAGCCCCAGCATTTT
>NA|NA|TRBJ2-2|TRBV9
CASSPWGGTSSTGELFF
TGTGCCAGCAGCCCCTGGGGAGGTACCTCTAGCACCGGGGAGCTGTTTTTT
>TRBD1|NA|TRBJ1-5|TRBV12-3/TRBV12-4
CASSTDRGQPQHF
TGTGCCAGCAGCACTGACAGGGGTCAGCCCCAGCATTTT
>TRBD1|NA|TRBJ1-6|TRBV6-4
CASRQGALNSPLHF
TGTGCCAGCAGACAGGGGGCCTTGAATTCACCCCTCCACTTT
>NA|NA|TRBJ1-4|TRBV20-1
CSASSRRGANEKLFF
TGCAGTGCTAGTTCTCGGAGGGGAGCAAATGAAAAACTGTTTTTT
>NA|once|TRBJ1-6|TRBV3-1/TRBV3-2
CASSRQGYSPLHF
TGTGCCAGCAGCCGTCAGGGATATTCACCCCTCCACTTT
>NA|NA|TRBJ1-2|TRBV2
CASSEVPMASYGYTF
TGTGCCAGCAGTGAAGTGCCCATGGCTTCCTATGGCTACACCTTC
>NA|few|TRBJ1-6|TRBV9
CASSPEDWATNSPLHF
TGTGCCAGCAGCCCCGAAGATTGGGCTACCAATTCACCCCTCCACTTT
>TRBD2|NA|TRBJ2-7|TRBV7-8
CASSLIGGKGPSYEQYF
TGTGCCAGCAGCTTAATCGGGGGGAAAGGACCCTCCTACGAGCAGTACTTC
>TRBD1|NA|TRBJ2-7|TRBV7-6
CASSLRTGISALGQYF
TGTGCCAGCAGCCTAAGGACAGGGATAAGCGCTCTAGGGCAGTACTTC
>TRBD1|NA|TRBJ2-3|TRBV19
CASSNPGQGRGRDTQYF
TGTGCCAGTAGTAACCCGGGACAGGGTAGGGGGCGGGATACGCAGTATTTT
>TRBD1|NA|TRBJ2-1|TRBV5-1
CASGGQAESNEQFF
TGCGCCAGCGGGGGACAGGCCGAATCCAATGAGCAGTTCTTC
>NA|NA|TRBJ2-7|TRBV5-6
CASSLNRAEQYF
TGTGCCAGCAGCTTGAACAGGGCCGAGCAGTACTTC
>NA|few|TRBJ2-5|TRBV2
CASRATATQETQYF
TGTGCCAGCAGGGCGACAGCCACCCAAGAGACCCAGTACTTC
>TRBD2|NA|TRBJ2-5|TRBV5-5
CASSLVAGTSGGVKETQYF
TGTGCCAGCAGCTTGGTTGCCGGGACTAGCGGGGGGGTGAAAGAGACCCAGTACTTC
>TRBD2|NA|TRBJ2-7|TRBV20-1
CSASRLAGTYEQYF
TGCAGTGCTAGTAGGCTAGCGGGGACCTACGAGCAGTACTTC
>NA|NA|TRBJ1-1|TRBV27
CASSLTVGGNTEAFF
TGTGCCAGCAGTTTAACGGTGGGGGGGAACACTGAAGCTTTCTTT
>NA|once|TRBJ1-5|TRBV9
CASARAAGNQPQHF
TGTGCCAGCGCCAGGGCTGCGGGCAATCAGCCCCAGCATTTT
>NA|NA|TRBJ1-5|TRBV27
CASSTRGAAGRSNQPQHF
TGTGCCAGCAGTACCCGGGGAGCGGCGGGACGTAGCAATCAGCCCCAGCATTTT
>TRBD2|once|TRBJ2-5|TRBV5-1
CASCKRGGLQETQYF
TGCGCCAGCTGTAAGCGGGGGGGCCTCCAAGAGACCCAGTACTTC
>NA|NA|TRBJ2-1|TRBV12-3/TRBV12-4
CASSTPGYNEQFF
TGTGCCAGCAGTACACCGGGGTACAATGAGCAGTTCTTC
>TRBD1|NA|TRBJ1-2|TRBV6-2/TRBV6-3
CASSYHGTGKSFGYGYTF
TGTGCCAGCAGTTACCATGGGACAGGGAAAAGCTTTGGCTATGGCTACACCTTC
>NA|NA|TRBJ1-2|TRBV6-6
CASSDLTGIYGYTF
TGTGCCAGCAGTGACTTAACAGGGATCTATGGCTACACCTTC
>TRBD2|NA|TRBJ2-3|TRBV5-1
CASSLTSGGAADTQYF
TGCGCCAGCAGCTTGACTAGCGGGGGGGCGGCAGATACGCAGTATTTT
>NA|NA|TRBJ2-7|TRBV3-1/TRBV3-2
CASSQRQYEQYF
TGTGCCAGCAGCCAAAGACAGTACGAGCAGTACTTC
>NA|once|TRBJ1-1|TRBV25-1
CASTQQGSLRTEAFF
TGTGCCAGCACCCAACAAGGGAGTTTAAGGACTGAAGCTTTCTTT
>NA|NA|TRBJ1-5|TRBV9
CASSVGGSPNQPQHF
TGTGCCAGCAGCGTAGGGGGCAGCCCCAATCAGCCCCAGCATTTT